This TCR beta chain comes out of a study of glioma-infiltrating T cells. Study overall: Before surgery, glioma patients received dexamethasone for at most six days.

For this clonotype: Its antigen is as yet unknown. One end of the junction varies from germline; a read error may be responsible.

Study-wide points: Patients with low tissue-blood divergence carried a signature set of shared blood CDR3 motifs.

TCR alpha and beta CDR3 regions were amplified from RNA using iRepertoire nested multiplex PCR. TCRdb redid the calling of the multiplex PCR reads with MiXCR, one entry per CDR3 protein. Here the sample spans a few hundred thousand distinct CDR3 sequences, more than 35% being singletons. CDR1 SGHVS and CDR2 FNYEAQ come from the germline V gene. The CDR3 runs 13 residues. The chain uses TRBV7-6 and TRBJ2-7, with TRBD2 matching over 11 bases. The TCR sequence derives from a human donor with low-grade glioma or glioblastoma, undergoing nonglioma brain surgery, or in good health (not recorded which). The specimen sequenced was glioma tissue, nonneoplastic brain tissue, or PBMCs (not recorded which). The CDR3 loop reads CASSLLAGDEQYF. Written as DNA, the CDR3 is TGTGCTAGCAGCTTACTAGCGGGAGATGAGCAGTACTTC.